The next 27 T cell receptor beta chains were all read from a single sample in a study of human T cells and chemical hapten exposure. A single record per CDR3 protein comes from TCRdb applying MiXCR to the RACE reads. The sample consists of 100,000 to 150,000 distinct CDR3 sequences, less than 15% of them appearing once. The time point: pre-sensitization, week 0. Sample treatment: therapeutic diphenylcyclopropenone sensitization with weekly scalp DPC. The sequences come from whole blood, collected in connection with sensitization to the hapten diphenylcyclopropenone (DPC). The receptor set was obtained from a woman between 18 and 30 years old with alopecia areata. Some clones in this sample may be carry-over from other donors' samples.

This clonotype was observed a handful of times. The V gene is TRBV9, the J gene TRBJ2-3; maybe TRBD2 (5 bases). Germline CDR1 is SGDLS and CDR2 is YYNGEE. Trimming removed 3 bases at V and 1 base at J, with 6 bases between. CDR3 length equals 13 residues. In DNA form, the CDR3 reads TGTGCCAGCAGCGGCGGGCGCACAGATACGCAGTATTTT. Translating gives CASSGGRTDTQYF.

This clonotype was counted a few times. The V gene is TRBV12-3 or TRBV12-4, the J gene TRBJ2-7; D unresolved. V was clipped by 3 bases and J by 2 bases, with 8 bases between them. CDR3 size: 13 residues. In DNA, the CDR3 is TGTGCCAGCAGTTTCGGCAGGACCTACGAGCAGTACTTC. Translation gives CASSFGRTYEQYF.

J is TRBJ2-7 and V is TRBV20-1; 8 nucleotides agree with TRBD1. Germline lookup yields CDR1 DFQATT and CDR2 SNEGSKA (reference sequence). The CDR3 has 12 residues. Trimming removed 6 bases from V and 2 bases from J; junction bases left unmatched: 3. The CDR3, as DNA: TGCAGTGCCAGGGGGCCCCCCTACGAGCAGTACTTC. Protein sequence: CSARGPPYEQYF.

This clonotype was counted ten times or more. The V call is TRBV30, the J call TRBJ1-2; TRBD1 is a possible D gene (5 bases). The CDR3 extends over 15 amino acids. Between the trimmed V and J ends, which lost 0 bases and 10 bases, there was a span of 21 bases. Per germline, CDR1 GTSNPN and CDR2 SVGIG (reference sequence). This chain's CDR3 is CAWSVPLPPRVDYTF. The CDR3 nucleotides read TGTGCCTGGAGTGTACCACTGCCACCCAGGGTCGACTACACCTTC.

This chain uses TRBV10-3 with TRBJ2-1, with D possibly being TRBD1 or TRBD2 (6 bases each). Germline assignment: CDR1 ENHRY and CDR2 SYGVKD. The CDR3 runs to 14 residues. The ends were cut back, 2 bases at V and 5 bases at J, with 10 bases in the middle. CDR3 nucleotides: TGTGCCATCAGTGAGACCGGGGGCAACAATGAGCAGTTCTTC. This codes for CAISETGGNNEQFF.

There are a few counts of this clonotype. The J gene is TRBJ2-7, the V gene TRBV20-1; D is possibly TRBD1 (6 bases). Trimming pared 4 bases from V and 4 bases from J, leaving 14 bases between. The CDR3 extends over 13 amino acids. Germline V gene lookup returns CDR1 DFQATT and CDR2 SNEGSKA (reference sequence). The CDR3 bases are TGCAGTGCTACTCAGACAGGTTATTACGAGCAGTACTTC. Protein product: CSATQTGYYEQYF.

This clonotype was counted many times. The V call is TRBV19, the J call TRBJ1-2, with D perhaps TRBD1 (6 bases). Germline CDR1 reads LNHDA; CDR2 reads SQIVND (reference sequence). The CDR3 contains 14 residues. V lost 4 bases, J lost 6 bases, and 15 bases lay in between. The CDR3, as DNA: TGTGCCAGTAGTACGGACAGCCGTCTCGATGGCTACACCTTC. It is translated as CASSTDSRLDGYTF.

This clonotype was counted ten times or more. The rearrangement joins TRBV5-1 to TRBJ2-1; TRBD2 is a possible D gene (5 bases). The V and J ends lost 7 bases and 4 bases respectively, with 21 bases between them. The CDR3 is 16 residues long. Germline CDR1 reads SGHRS; CDR2 reads YFSETQ. CDR3: CASSPLRDVSYNEQFF. CDR3 nucleotide sequence: TGCGCCAGCTCTCCCCTACGGGATGTCTCTTACAATGAGCAGTTCTTC.

This clonotype has only a few counts. This chain joins TRBV6-6 and TRBJ2-4; 7 nucleotides match TRBD1. CDR1 is MNHNY, CDR2 SVGAGI, per germline (reference sequence). This CDR3 has 17 amino acids. The V segment lost 5 bases and the J segment 5 bases; nucleotides outside the gene matches: 15. CDR3 in amino acids: CASSTDRAWLPENIQYF. The CDR3 region has the DNA TGTGCCAGCAGTACCGACAGGGCCTGGCTCCCCGAAAACATTCAGTACTTC.

This clonotype showed up many times. V and J are TRBV6-5 and TRBJ2-7; D possibly uses TRBD1 or TRBD2 (5 bases each). V lost 5 bases to trimming and J lost 1 base, with 15 bases between them. The CDR3 spans 15 residues. Germline CDR1 and CDR2: MNHEY and SVGAGI. CDR3 nucleotides: TGTGCCAGCAGTACATCCGGGACGCCATCCTACGAGCAGTACTTC. It encodes CASSTSGTPSYEQYF.

V and J are TRBV2 and TRBJ2-7, with TRBD1 as a possible D gene (6 bases). The V gene lost 6 bases and the J gene lost 11 bases, with 17 bases spanning the gap. There are 12 residues in the CDR3. Germline lookup yields CDR1 SNHLY and CDR2 FYNNEI. CDR3: CASREIQGIEYF. The CDR3 DNA follows: TGTGCCAGCAGGGAGATTCAGGGGATTGAGTACTTC. Supplemented by reference TRBV2 and TRBJ2-7, the full variable domain reads EPEVTQTPSHQVTQMGQEVILRCVPISNHLYFYWYRQILGQKVEFLVSFYNNEISEKSEIFDDQFSVERPDGSNFTLKIRSTKLEDSAMYFCASREIQGIEYFGPGTRLTVT.

The chain uses TRBV7-9 and TRBJ2-3; D may be TRBD1 (5 bases). The CDR3 contains 15 residues. Looked up from germline, CDR1 is SEHNR and CDR2 is FQNEAQ (reference sequence). V lost 4 bases, J lost 3 bases, and 14 bases lay in between. The DNA for the CDR3 is TGTGCCAGCAGCTCCCAGCAGGGATTGACAGATACGCAGTATTTT. Protein sequence: CASSSQQGLTDTQYF.

The chain joins TRBV13 to TRBJ1-2; D is ambiguous. Per germline, CDR1 PRHDT and CDR2 FYEKMQ (reference sequence). The V end lost 3 bases, the J end lost 8 bases, and 13 bases lay between the germline ends. The CDR3 spans 13 residues. The CDR3 loop is CASSLGRIRGYTF. CDR3 sequence (DNA): TGTGCCAGCAGCTTGGGTCGGATTAGAGGCTACACCTTC.

There are many counts of this clonotype. The V gene is TRBV24-1, the J gene TRBJ2-1, with TRBD1 matching over 7 bases. V gave up 4 bases and J gave up 2 bases; unmatched junction bases: 4. Germline CDR1 and CDR2: KGHDR and SFDVKD. The CDR3 extends over 15 amino acids. The CDR3 loop reads CATSDPGQPYNEQFF. In DNA, the CDR3 is TGTGCCACCAGTGACCCGGGACAGCCCTACAATGAGCAGTTCTTC.

A single count supports this clonotype. The chain couples TRBV20-1 to TRBJ2-3, with 11 bases matching TRBD2. CDR3 length: 15 amino acids. The V gene end was trimmed by 6 bases and the J gene end by 5 bases; junction bases not matched to a gene: 10. In germline, CDR1 is DFQATT, CDR2 SNEGSKA (reference sequence). The CDR3 region is CSAELAGDVGDTQYF. CDR3 coding DNA: TGCAGTGCAGAACTAGCGGGGGATGTGGGAGATACGCAGTATTTT.

This clonotype was detected only a few times. The V gene is TRBV5-4, the J gene TRBJ2-6; D is undetermined. This CDR3 region has 14 residues. Trimming took 5 bases from V and 2 from J, leaving 8 bases between them. Germline V gene data show CDR1 as SGHNT and CDR2 as YYREEE (reference sequence). CDR3 DNA: TGTGCCAGCAGGCCCACGGCTGGGGCCAACGTCCTGACTTTC. Translated, it gives CASRPTAGANVLTF.

This clonotype was counted a few times. The chain has TRBV4-3 and TRBJ2-5, with D tentatively TRBD1 or TRBD2 (5 bases each). The length of the CDR3 is 17 residues. Trimming pared 0 bases from V and 4 bases from J, leaving 18 bases between. In germline, CDR1 is LGHNA, CDR2 YSLEER. CDR3 loop: CASSQDLGRTGGETQYF. The CDR3 bases are TGCGCCAGCAGCCAAGATTTGGGCCGAACTGGGGGAGAGACCCAGTACTTC.

CDR3 DNA sequence: TGTGCCAGCAGTTTATCGAATGCGGGTTTTCCCTACGAGCAGTACTTC. Its protein is CASSLSNAGFPYEQYF. The chain employs TRBV27 and TRBJ2-7, with D perhaps TRBD2 (5 bases). The germline CDR1 and CDR2 sequences are MNHEY and SMNVEV (reference sequence). Trimming stripped 0 bases from V and 2 bases from J, with 14 bases between. The CDR3 has 16 amino acids.

This clonotype was seen only a few times. The CDR3 sequence: CSVESPLAGSYNEQFF. As DNA, the CDR3 is TGCAGCGTTGAGTCCCCACTAGCGGGGAGCTACAATGAGCAGTTCTTC. The chain links TRBV29-1 to TRBJ2-1; 10 bases are a match to TRBD2. The trim removed 3 bases at V and 3 bases at J, leaving 8 bases unmatched. Germline loops: CDR1 SQVTM, CDR2 ANQGSEA. The CDR3 is 16 amino acids.

The chain joins TRBV3-1 to TRBJ2-1; D is possibly TRBD1 or TRBD2 (5 bases each). The V end was cut by 4 bases, the J end by 2 bases, with 18 bases between. This CDR3 region has 17 residues. From germline, CDR1 is LGHDT and CDR2 YNNKEL (reference sequence). CDR3: CASSPQSYGGTYNEQFF. CDR3 DNA sequence: TGTGCCAGCAGCCCGCAAAGTTATGGGGGTACCTACAATGAGCAGTTCTTC.

This clonotype was detected a few times. The rearrangement uses TRBV29-1 and TRBJ1-1; D might be TRBD1 (6 bases). This CDR3 region has 13 residues. V dropped 4 bases and J dropped 1 base, with 10 bases sitting between them. In germline, CDR1 is SQVTM, CDR2 ANQGSEA. Written as DNA, the CDR3 is TGCAGCGTTGCGGACAGACCGAACACTGAAGCTTTCTTT. It encodes CSVADRPNTEAFF.

There are many counts of this clonotype. The chain employs TRBV6-6 and TRBJ2-7; D unresolved. CDR1 is MNHNY, CDR2 SVGAGI, per germline (reference sequence). The CDR3 loop spans 12 amino acids. V lost 5 bases and J 2 bases, leaving 7 bases between the germline ends. The CDR3 loop is CASSRQAYEQYF. CDR3 bases: TGTGCCAGCAGTCGCCAGGCCTACGAGCAGTACTTC.

V is TRBV2 and J is TRBJ2-5; 14 bases are a match to TRBD2. The CDR3 has 16 residues. The ends lost 4 bases at V and 5 bases at J; junction bases unmatched: 6. The germline CDR1 and CDR2 sequences are SNHLY and FYNNEI. Written as DNA, the CDR3 is TGTGCCAGCAGTGTGCAGGGACTAGCGGGGGTGGAGACCCAGTACTTC. Amino acids: CASSVQGLAGVETQYF.

The chain combines TRBV5-1 with TRBJ2-1, with 9 bases matching TRBD2. The CDR3 has 16 residues. Germline trimming cut 4 bases from V and 0 bases from J; bases unmatched to any gene: 5. Germline V gene sequence: CDR1 SGHRS, CDR2 YFSETQ. CDR3 region: CASSPGTSSSYNEQFF. CDR3 DNA: TGCGCCAGCAGCCCCGGGACTAGCAGCTCCTACAATGAGCAGTTCTTC.

The rearrangement uses TRBV30 and TRBJ2-3; D assignment may be TRBD1 or TRBD2 (5 bases each). This CDR3 spans 15 amino acids. The germline V and J ends were trimmed by 2 bases and 10 bases, with 22 bases remaining between them. Germline CDR1 reads GTSNPN; CDR2 reads SVGIG (reference sequence). CDR3 amino acids: CAWSSSPRDGTPQYF. CDR3 sequence (DNA): TGTGCCTGGAGTTCCTCTCCCCGGGACGGGACGCCGCAGTATTTT.

This clonotype was seen repeatedly, ten times or more. This rearrangement joins TRBV20-1 to TRBJ1-6; weak D call: TRBD1 (5 bases). Germline CDR1 reads DFQATT; CDR2 reads SNEGSKA (reference sequence). This CDR3 is built from 15 residues. Deletions cut 2 bases from V and 7 bases from J, with 15 bases between. The CDR3 protein is CSARIPGRANSPLHF. CDR3 in DNA: TGCAGTGCTAGAATTCCGGGCAGGGCAAATTCACCCCTCCACTTT.

In nucleotides, the CDR3 is TGCGCCAGCAGCCCCAGCAGCTCCTATAATTCACCCCTCCACTTT. It translates to CASSPSSSYNSPLHF. V gene TRBV5-1 combines with J gene TRBJ1-6; D remains ambiguous. Germline CDR1 and CDR2: SGHRS and YFSETQ. The CDR3 runs 15 residues. The V and J ends lost 4 bases and 0 bases respectively, with 8 bases between them.